The T cell receptor (beta chain) described here comes from a study of OX40 agonist ivuxolimab in advanced cancers. Turning to the study itself: Dose-escalation subjects each had hepatocellular carcinoma, melanoma, renal cell or head and neck cancer. Those enrolled were approximately 83% male, with a mean age of around 57 years and ages from about 20 to 85.

Study-wide points: Average numbers of expanded clones were greater in CD8+ T cells than in CD4+.

TCRdb's copy holds only in-frame clones and misses some; the assay was immunoSEQ multiplex PCR. This table has 70,000 to 95,000 clones, over 90% appearing once. This CDR3 has 14 residues. V lost 2 bases and J lost 4, with 10 bases in between. CDR1 and CDR2 from the germline V gene are SGHTS and YDEGEE. A note on this clone: Its antigen is still unknown.

The sequence came from an adult with an advanced solid tumor such as melanoma, head and neck, liver or kidney cancer. Sequencing used CD4+ or CD8+ T cells sorted from blood, obtained in a trial of the OX40 agonist ivuxolimab. This rearrangement joins TRBV5-8 to TRBJ1-5; D unresolved. The CDR3 bases are TGTGCCAGCAGCTTTACGGCACAAAATCAGCCCCAGCATTTT. It encodes CASSFTAQNQPQHF.